This T cell receptor beta chain was identified in a study of blood T cell repertoires in COVID-19. Study overall: COVID-19 samples, acute and convalescent, were from the United States, Italy and Spain.

Original handling: Quantification of nucleated cells was approximated via reference gene primer amplification. Repertoires were generated with immunoSEQ multiplex PCR, while TCRdb's copy carries only in-frame clones and drops some. D and trimming come from the DNA, and the V and J calls and clone size come from that table. Here the sample spans some 250,000 clones, 70% to 90% being singletons. CDR1 SQVTM and CDR2 ANQGSEA come from the germline V gene. The ends lost 6 bases at V and 4 bases at J; junction bases unmatched: 4. This CDR3 is built from 12 residues. The chain is built from TRBV29-1 and TRBJ2-3, with 7 bases identical to TRBD1. The source is a woman aged 25 to 39 with COVID-19, enrolled during active disease. The sequencing input was peripheral blood. The CDR3 here is CSVNGQADTQYF. Written as DNA, the CDR3 is TGCAGCGTCAACGGACAGGCAGATACGCAGTATTTT.